The T cell receptor beta chain described here comes from a study of blood T cell repertoires in COVID-19. Study overall: Whether acute or convalescent, the COVID-19 samples came from the United States, Italy and Spain. T cells, B-cell-depleted T cells, or PBMCs provided the cDNA or gDNA that served as material.

Original methodology: Quantification of nucleated cells was approximated via reference gene primer amplification. This table comes from immunoSEQ multiplex PCR, and its TCRdb copy is limited to in-frame clones, with some not included. V and J calls and clone size come straight from that table; D and trimming were deduced from the DNA. The repertoire consists of more than 200,000 clones, with over 70% occurring once and the leading ten covering roughly 8.8%. This CDR3 has 18 residues. The V and J ends lost 3 bases and 2 bases respectively, with 18 bases between them. In germline, CDR1 is KGHDR, CDR2 SFDVKD.

The rearrangement uses TRBV24-1 and TRBJ1-4, with D possibly TRBD1 on 6 matching bases. The receptor comes from a man in his forties or fifties with active or convalescent COVID-19. The material sequenced was peripheral blood. This chain's CDR3 is CATSDGGGAEATNEKLFF. The CDR3 DNA reads as TGTGCCACCAGTGATGGTGGGGGGGCCGAAGCTACTAATGAAAAACTGTTTTTT.